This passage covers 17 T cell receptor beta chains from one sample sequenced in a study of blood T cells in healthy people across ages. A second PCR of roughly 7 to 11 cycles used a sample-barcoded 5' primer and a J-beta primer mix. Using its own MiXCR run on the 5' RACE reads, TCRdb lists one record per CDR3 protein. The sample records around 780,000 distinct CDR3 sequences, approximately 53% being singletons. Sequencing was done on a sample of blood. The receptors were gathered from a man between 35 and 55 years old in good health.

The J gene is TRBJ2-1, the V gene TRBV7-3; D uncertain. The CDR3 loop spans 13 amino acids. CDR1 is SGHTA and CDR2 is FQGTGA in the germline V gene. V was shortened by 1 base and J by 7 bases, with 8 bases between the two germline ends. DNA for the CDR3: TGTGCCAGCAGCTTAATAGCAGCTAATGAGCAGTTCTTC. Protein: CASSLIAANEQFF.

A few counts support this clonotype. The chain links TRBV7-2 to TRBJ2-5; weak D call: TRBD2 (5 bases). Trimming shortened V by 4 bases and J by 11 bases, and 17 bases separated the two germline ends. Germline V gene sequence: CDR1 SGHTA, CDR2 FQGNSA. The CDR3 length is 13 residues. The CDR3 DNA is TGTGCCAGCAGCTCCACCGGCCCCGGCGGGCAGTACTTC. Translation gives CASSSTGPGGQYF.

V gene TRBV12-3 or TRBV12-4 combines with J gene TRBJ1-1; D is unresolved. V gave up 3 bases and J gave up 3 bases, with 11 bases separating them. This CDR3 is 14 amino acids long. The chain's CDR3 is CASSFYRRDTEAFF. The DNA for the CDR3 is TGTGCCAGCAGTTTCTACCGTAGGGACACTGAAGCTTTCTTT.

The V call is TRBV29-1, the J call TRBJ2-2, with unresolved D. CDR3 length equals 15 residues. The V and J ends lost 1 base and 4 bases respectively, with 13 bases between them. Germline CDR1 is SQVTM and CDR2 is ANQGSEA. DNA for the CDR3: TGCAGCGTTGAAGCCACCGGCTCCAGCACCGGGGAGCTGTTTTTT. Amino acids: CSVEATGSSTGELFF.

The chain's CDR3 is CASSLPPRTGGYETQYF. CDR3 in DNA: TGTGCCAGCAGTTTGCCCCCCAGGACAGGGGGGTACGAGACCCAGTACTTC. The chain has TRBV27 and TRBJ2-5; TRBD1 agrees at 10 bases. The CDR3 loop spans 17 amino acids. Germline CDR1 MNHEY, CDR2 SMNVEV (reference sequence). The trim removed 3 bases at V and 5 bases at J, leaving 12 bases unmatched.

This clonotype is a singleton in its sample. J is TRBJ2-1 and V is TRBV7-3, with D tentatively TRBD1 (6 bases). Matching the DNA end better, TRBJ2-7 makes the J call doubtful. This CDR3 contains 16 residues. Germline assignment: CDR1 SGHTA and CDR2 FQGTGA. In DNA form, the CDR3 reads TGTGCCAGCAGCTTACAACAGGGCTTGGGGTACAATGAGCAGTACTTC. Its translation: CASSLQQGLGYNEQYF.

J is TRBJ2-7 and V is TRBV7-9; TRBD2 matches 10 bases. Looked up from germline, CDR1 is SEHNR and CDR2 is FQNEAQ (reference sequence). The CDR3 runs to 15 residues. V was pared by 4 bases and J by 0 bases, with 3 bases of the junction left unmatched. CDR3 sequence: CASSYTSGVSYEQYF. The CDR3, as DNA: TGTGCCAGCAGCTACACTAGCGGGGTCTCCTACGAGCAGTACTTC.

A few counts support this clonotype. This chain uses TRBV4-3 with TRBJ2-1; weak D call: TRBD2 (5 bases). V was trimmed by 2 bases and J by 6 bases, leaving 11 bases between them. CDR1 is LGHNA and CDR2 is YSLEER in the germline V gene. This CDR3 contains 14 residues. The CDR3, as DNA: TGCGCCAGCAGCCAACCAAACCTAGCCAATGAGCAGTTCTTC. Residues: CASSQPNLANEQFF.

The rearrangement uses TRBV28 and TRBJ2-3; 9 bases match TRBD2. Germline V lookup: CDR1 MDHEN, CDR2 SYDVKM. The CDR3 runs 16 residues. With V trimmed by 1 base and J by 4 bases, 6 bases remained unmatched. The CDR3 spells CASSLYGGREADTQYF. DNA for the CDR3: TGTGCCAGCAGTTTATACGGCGGGAGGGAGGCAGATACGCAGTATTTT.

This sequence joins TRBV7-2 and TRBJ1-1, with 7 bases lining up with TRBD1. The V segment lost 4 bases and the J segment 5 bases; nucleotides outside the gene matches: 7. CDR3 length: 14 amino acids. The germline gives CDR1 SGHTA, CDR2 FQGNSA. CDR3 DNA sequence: TGTGCCAGCAGCTCTCAAGCAGGGGGAACTGAAGCTTTCTTT. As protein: CASSSQAGGTEAFF.

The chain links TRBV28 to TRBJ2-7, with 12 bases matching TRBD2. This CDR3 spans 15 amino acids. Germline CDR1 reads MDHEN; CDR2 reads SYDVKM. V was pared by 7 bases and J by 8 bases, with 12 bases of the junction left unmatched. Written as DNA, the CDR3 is TGTGCCAGCACGCGACTAGCGGGGGAATTCGACAAGCAGTACTTC. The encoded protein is CASTRLAGEFDKQYF.

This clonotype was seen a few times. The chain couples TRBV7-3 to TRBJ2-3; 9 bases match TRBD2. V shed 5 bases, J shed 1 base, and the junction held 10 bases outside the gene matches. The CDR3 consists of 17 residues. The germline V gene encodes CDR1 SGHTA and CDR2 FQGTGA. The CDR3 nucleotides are TGTGCCAGCAGCCTTTATAGCGGGAGTGTCGGCACAGATACGCAGTATTTT. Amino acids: CASSLYSGSVGTDTQYF.

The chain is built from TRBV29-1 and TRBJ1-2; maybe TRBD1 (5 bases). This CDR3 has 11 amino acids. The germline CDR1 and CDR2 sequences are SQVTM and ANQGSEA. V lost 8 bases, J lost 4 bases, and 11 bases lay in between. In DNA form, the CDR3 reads TGCAGCCTGGGGGGGGGCTATGGCTACACCTTC. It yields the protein CSLGGGYGYTF.

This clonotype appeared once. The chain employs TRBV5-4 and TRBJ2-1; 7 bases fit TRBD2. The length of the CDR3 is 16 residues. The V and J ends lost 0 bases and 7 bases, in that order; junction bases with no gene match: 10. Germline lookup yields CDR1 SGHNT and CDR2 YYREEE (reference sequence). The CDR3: CASSLELTSVDNEQFF. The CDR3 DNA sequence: TGTGCCAGCAGCTTGGAATTAACTAGCGTAGATAATGAGCAGTTCTTC.

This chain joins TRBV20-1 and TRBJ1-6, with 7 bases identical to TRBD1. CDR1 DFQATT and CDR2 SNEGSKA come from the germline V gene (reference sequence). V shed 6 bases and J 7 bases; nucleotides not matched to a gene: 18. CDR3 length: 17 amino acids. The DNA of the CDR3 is TGCAGTGCCCGGGGACAGAGGACCACCACCTTCAATTCACCCCTCCACTTT. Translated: CSARGQRTTTFNSPLHF.

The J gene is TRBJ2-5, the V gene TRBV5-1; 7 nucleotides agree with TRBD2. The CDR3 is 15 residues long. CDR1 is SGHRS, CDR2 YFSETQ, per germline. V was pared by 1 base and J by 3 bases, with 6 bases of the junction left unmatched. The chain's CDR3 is CASSLMAGAEETQYF. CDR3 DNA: TGCGCCAGCAGCTTGATGGCGGGAGCGGAAGAGACCCAGTACTTC. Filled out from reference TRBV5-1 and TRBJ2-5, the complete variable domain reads KAGVTQTPRYLIKTRGQQVTLSCSPISGHRSVSWYQQTPGQGLQFLFEYFSETQRNKGNFPGRFSGRQFSNSRSEMNVSTLELGDSALYLCASSLMAGAEETQYFGPGTRLLVL.

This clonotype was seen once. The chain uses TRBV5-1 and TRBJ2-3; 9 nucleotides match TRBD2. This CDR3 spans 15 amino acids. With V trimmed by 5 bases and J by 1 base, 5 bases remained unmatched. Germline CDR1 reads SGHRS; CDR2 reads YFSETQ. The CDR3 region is CASRLAGGRTDTQYF. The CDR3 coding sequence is TGCGCCAGCAGACTGGCGGGGGGGCGCACAGATACGCAGTATTTT.